This entry is about one T cell receptor (beta chain). This clonotype appeared many times. Its antigen is not yet known. No per-base quality is available; no much larger clone lies one base away. This sample stems from a study of identical twins (dated by TCRdb to 2016 to 2017). At the level of the whole study: TCR alpha and beta repertoires from monozygotic twins, unrelated adults of various ages and cord blood were deep-sequenced to test whether fetal clonotypes persist. To rule out contamination, replicate twin experiments were performed at different times with different library preparation protocols. On the study overall, not on this receptor specifically: Because the same donors could not be followed over many years, conclusions were based on cross-sectional statistical analysis. A weaker excess of twin sharing was found in beta out-of-frame sequences because the signal-to-noise ratio was lowered by fewer shared sequences. Zero-insertion analyses could be partly confounded by invariant T cells such as MAIT and iNKT, although diverse VJ usage argued against such confounding for most clonotypes. Fewer insertions were carried by abundant cord blood beta clonotypes, a similar but weaker trend appeared in young adult naive repertoires, and no such trend appeared in memory repertoires. Compared with coincidental sharing between unrelated individuals, out-of-frame TCR alpha sequences shared between twins showed an excess of sequences with low generation probability. Recombination models systematically underestimated out-of-frame TCR alpha sharing in monozygotic twins but agreed with sharing between unrelated individuals.

All donors were healthy Caucasians. Three pairs of female monozygotic twins, all aged about 18 to 29 years, made up the twin cohort. Peripheral blood mononuclear cells were used as the source from which RNA for TCR libraries was isolated. The library was prepared using 5' RACE. Sequencing took place on an Illumina HiSeq 2000. Template switching added a universal primer binding site, and the final cDNA carried a unique molecular identifier that allowed TCR cDNA molecules to be counted accurately. Specific primers in the conserved constant-segment region were used to synthesize first-strand cDNA for the TCR alpha and beta chains. Each cDNA library was double barcoded, with a SMART-Mk sample barcode plus Illumina barcodes, to control for contamination. Two successive PCR steps introduced TruSeq adapter sequences along with Illumina sample barcodes. The TCR alpha and beta cDNA libraries were sequenced on the Illumina HiSeq platform using custom primers. The source study handled its data this way. Unique molecular identifiers were extracted from raw reads with MiGEC, and CDR3 positions were determined with MiXCR. Recombination models were inferred per individual with the repgenHMM and IGoR tools using an EM algorithm. Shared clonotypes were analyzed with the tcR package in R, and sharing was normalized by the product of cloneset sizes. To study raw recombination free of thymic and clonal selection effects, out-of-frame nonproductive sequences were analyzed. The public reads were reprocessed in TCRdb via fastp at Q25 and MiXCR, keeping in-frame beta chains. Each record represents a unique CDR3 protein, reported with the most common genes and DNA among its rows. It is TCRdb's table, rather than the study itself, that gives the V and J calls and clone size. This sample gives some 560,000 distinct CDR3 sequences in total; around a tenth of them show up just once. 2.5% to 3.5% of the sample is in the top ten clones.

CDR3 length: 15 amino acids, cysteine to phenylalanine. CDR3 DNA only is kept here, 45 bases in frame from base 1. V lost 8 bases and J lost 2 bases, and the count of bases not matched to a germline gene is 5. The sample was also linked to a second study, of yellow fever vaccine responses in identical twins. The second paper further reports: According to the authors, the vaccine-induced T cell response in identical twins seemed to be partly convergent and partly specific to each individual. In identical twins, the study followed T cell clones that responded to the vaccine with precision.

Sequenced: PBMCs. This chain joins TRBV12-3 or TRBV12-4 to TRBJ2-2, with 10 bases matching TRBD2. The receptor comes from a woman younger than 30 in good health. The DNA sequence reads TGTGCCAGCCGAGCGGGAGGGGTTAACACCGGGGAGCTGTTTTTT. Translated, this gives CASRAGGVNTGELFF.